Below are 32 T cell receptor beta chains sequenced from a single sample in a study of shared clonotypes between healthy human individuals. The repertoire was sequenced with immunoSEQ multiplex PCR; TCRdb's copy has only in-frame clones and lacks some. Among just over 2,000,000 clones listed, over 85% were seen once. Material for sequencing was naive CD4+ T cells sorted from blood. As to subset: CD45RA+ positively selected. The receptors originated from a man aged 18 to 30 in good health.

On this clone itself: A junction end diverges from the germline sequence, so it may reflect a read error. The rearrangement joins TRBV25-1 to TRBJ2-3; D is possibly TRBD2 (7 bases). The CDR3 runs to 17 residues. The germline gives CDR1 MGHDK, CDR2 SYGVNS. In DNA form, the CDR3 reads TGTACCAGCAGTGCAACGTTCGGGGGGCGCAGTACAGATACGCAGTATTTT. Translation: CTSSATFGGRSTDTQYF. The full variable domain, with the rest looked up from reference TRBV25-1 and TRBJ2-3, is EADIYQTPRYLVIGTGKKITLECSQTMGHDKMYWYQQDPGMELHLIHYSYGVNSTEKGDLSSESTVSRIRTEHFPLTLESARPSHTSQYLCTSSATFGGRSTDTQYFGPGTRLTVL.

In DNA, the CDR3 is TGTGCCTGGAGGGAACAGGGGGCCGGTCAGCCCCAGCATTTT. It encodes CAWREQGAGQPQHF. V usage is TRBV30 and J usage is TRBJ1-5; 9 nucleotides line up with TRBD1. The CDR3 loop spans 14 amino acids. Germline CDR1 GTSNPN, CDR2 SVGIG (reference sequence). The J segment lost 6 bases and the V segment lost 3 bases, leaving 6 bases of the junction unmatched.

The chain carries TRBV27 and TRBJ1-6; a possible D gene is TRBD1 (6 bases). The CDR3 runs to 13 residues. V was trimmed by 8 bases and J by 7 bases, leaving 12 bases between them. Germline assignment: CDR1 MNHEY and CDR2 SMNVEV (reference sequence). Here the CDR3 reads CASQNRVNSPLHF. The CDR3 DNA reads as TGTGCCAGCCAAAACAGGGTGAATTCACCCCTCCACTTT.

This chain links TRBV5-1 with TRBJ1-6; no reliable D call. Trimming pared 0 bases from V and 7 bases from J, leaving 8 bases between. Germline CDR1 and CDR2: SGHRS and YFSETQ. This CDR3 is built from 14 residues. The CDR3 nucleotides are TGCGCCAGCAGCTTGGCCAAAGAGAATTCACCCCTCCACTTT. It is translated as CASSLAKENSPLHF.

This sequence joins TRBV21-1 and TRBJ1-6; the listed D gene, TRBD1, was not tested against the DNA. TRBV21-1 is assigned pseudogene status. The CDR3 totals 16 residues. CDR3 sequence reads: CASSKGTGLRNSPLHF. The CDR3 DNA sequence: TGTGCCAGCAGCAAGGGGACAGGGCTTAGAAATTCACCCCTCCACTTT.

This CDR3 is CASSAQVEGEKLFF. The CDR3, as DNA: TGCGCCAGCAGCGCACAGGTGGAGGGTGAAAAACTGTTTTTT. The chain combines TRBV5-1 with TRBJ1-4; possibly TRBD1 for D (5 bases). Trimming took off 4 bases at V and 7 bases at J, with 14 bases between the two ends. Per the germline V gene, CDR1 is SGHRS and CDR2 is YFSETQ. The CDR3 runs 14 residues. Full variable domain (rest looked up from reference TRBV5-1 and TRBJ1-4): KAGVTQTPRYLIKTRGQQVTLSCSPISGHRSVSWYQQTPGQGLQFLFEYFSETQRNKGNFPGRFSGRQFSNSRSEMNVSTLELGDSALYLCASSAQVEGEKLFFGSGTQLSVL.

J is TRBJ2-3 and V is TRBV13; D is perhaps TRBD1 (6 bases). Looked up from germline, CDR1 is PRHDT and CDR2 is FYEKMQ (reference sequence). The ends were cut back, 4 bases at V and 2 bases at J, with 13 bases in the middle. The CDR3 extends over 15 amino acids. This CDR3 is CASSYRQVPTDTQYF. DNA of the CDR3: TGTGCCAGCAGCTACAGACAGGTCCCCACAGATACGCAGTATTTT.

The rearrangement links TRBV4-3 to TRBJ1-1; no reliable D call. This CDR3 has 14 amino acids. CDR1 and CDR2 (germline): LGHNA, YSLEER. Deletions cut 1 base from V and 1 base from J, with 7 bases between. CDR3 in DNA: TGCGCCAGCAGCCAAGGTTTCCCGAACACTGAAGCTTTCTTT. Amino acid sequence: CASSQGFPNTEAFF.

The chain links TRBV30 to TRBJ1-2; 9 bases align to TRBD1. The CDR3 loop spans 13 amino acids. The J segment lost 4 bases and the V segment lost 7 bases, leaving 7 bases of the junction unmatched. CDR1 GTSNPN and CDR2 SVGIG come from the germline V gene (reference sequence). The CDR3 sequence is CASTGQGSYGYTF. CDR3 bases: TGTGCCTCCACTGGACAGGGGTCCTATGGCTACACCTTC.

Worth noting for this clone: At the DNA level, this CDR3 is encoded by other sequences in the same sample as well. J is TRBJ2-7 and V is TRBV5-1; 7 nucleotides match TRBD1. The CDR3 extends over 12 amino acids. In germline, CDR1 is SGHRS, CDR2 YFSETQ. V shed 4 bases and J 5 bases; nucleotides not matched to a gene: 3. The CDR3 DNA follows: TGCGCCAGCAGCGCCGACAGGGACGAGCAGTACTTC. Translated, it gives CASSADRDEQYF.

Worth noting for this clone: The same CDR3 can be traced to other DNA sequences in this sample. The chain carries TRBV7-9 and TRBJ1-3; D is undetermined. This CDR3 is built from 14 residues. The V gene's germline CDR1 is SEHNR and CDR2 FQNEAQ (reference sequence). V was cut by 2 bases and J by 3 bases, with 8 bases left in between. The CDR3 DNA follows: TGTGCCAGCAGCTTACGGGGTAGTGGAAACACCATATATTTT. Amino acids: CASSLRGSGNTIYF. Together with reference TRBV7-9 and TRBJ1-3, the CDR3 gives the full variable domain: DTGVSQNPRHKITKRGQNVTFRCDPISEHNRLYWYRQTLGQGPEFLTYFQNEAQLEKSRLLSDRFSAERPKGSFSTLEIQRTEQGDSAMYLCASSLRGSGNTIYFGEGSWLTVV.

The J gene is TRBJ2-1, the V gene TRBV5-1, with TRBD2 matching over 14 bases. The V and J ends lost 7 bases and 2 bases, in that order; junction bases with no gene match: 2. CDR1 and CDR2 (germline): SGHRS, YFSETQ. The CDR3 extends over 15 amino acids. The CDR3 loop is CASRGLAGAYNEQFF. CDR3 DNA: TGCGCCAGCCGGGGACTAGCGGGGGCCTACAATGAGCAGTTCTTC.

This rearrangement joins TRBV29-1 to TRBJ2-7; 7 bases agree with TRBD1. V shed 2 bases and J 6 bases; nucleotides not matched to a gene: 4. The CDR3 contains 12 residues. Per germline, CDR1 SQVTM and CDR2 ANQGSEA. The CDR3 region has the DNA TGCAGCGTTGAATCGGGGACAGCCGAGCAGTACTTC. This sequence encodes CSVESGTAEQYF.

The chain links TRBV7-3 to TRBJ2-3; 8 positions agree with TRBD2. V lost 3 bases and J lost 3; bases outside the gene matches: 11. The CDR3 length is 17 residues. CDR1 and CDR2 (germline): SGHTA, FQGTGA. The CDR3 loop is CASSLPTGGGPTDTQYF. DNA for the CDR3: TGTGCCAGCAGCTTGCCCACGGGCGGGGGGCCAACAGATACGCAGTATTTT.

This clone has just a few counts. DNA for the CDR3: TGTGCCAGTAGTATGGCAGGGCGGACCTCCTACGAGCAGTACTTC. It encodes CASSMAGRTSYEQYF. This chain connects TRBV19 to TRBJ2-7; D may be TRBD1 (5 bases). V was trimmed by 3 bases and J by 0 bases, leaving 12 bases between them. Germline V lookup: CDR1 LNHDA, CDR2 SQIVND (reference sequence). This CDR3 has 15 residues.

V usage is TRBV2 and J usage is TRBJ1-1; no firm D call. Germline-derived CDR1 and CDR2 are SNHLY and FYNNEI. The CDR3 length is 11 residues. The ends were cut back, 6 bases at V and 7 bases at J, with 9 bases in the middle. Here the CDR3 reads CASSGRFEAFF. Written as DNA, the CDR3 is TGTGCCAGCAGCGGGAGGTTTGAAGCTTTCTTT.

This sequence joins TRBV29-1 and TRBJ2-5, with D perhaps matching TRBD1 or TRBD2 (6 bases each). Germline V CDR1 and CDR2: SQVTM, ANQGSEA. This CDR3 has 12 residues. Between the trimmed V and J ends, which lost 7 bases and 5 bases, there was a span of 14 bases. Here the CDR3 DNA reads TGCAGCGCCTGGGGGGCCGGGGAGACCCAGTACTTC. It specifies CSAWGAGETQYF.

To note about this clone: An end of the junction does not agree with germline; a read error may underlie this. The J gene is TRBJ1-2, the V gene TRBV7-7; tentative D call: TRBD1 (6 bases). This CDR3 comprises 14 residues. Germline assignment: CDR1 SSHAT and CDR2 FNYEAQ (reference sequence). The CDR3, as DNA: TGTGCTAGCAGCTTAGATGGGGGGCCCTATGGCTACACCTTC. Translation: CASSLDGGPYGYTF.

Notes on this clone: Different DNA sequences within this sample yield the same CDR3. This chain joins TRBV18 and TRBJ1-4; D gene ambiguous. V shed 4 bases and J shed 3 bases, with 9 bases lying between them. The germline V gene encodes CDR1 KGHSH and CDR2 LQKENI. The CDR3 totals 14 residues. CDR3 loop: CASSQTGANEKLFF. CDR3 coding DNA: TGTGCCAGCTCACAAACTGGGGCTAATGAAAAACTGTTTTTT. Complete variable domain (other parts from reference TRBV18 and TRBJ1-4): NAGVMQNPRHLVRRRGQEARLRCSPMKGHSHVYWYRQLPEEGLKFMVYLQKENIIDESGMPKERFSAEFPKEGPSILRIQQVVRGDSAAYFCASSQTGANEKLFFGSGTQLSVL.

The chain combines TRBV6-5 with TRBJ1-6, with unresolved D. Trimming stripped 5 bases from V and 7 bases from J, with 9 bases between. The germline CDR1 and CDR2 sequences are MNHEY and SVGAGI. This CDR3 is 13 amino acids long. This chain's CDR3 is CASSGRENSPLHF. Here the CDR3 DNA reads TGTGCCAGCAGTGGGAGGGAAAATTCACCCCTCCACTTT.

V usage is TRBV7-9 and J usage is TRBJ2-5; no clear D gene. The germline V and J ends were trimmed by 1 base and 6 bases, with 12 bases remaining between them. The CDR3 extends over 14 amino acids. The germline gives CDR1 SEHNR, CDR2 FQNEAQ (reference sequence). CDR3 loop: CASSLGEYVQTQYF. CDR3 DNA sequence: TGTGCCAGCAGCTTAGGAGAGTACGTACAGACCCAGTACTTC.

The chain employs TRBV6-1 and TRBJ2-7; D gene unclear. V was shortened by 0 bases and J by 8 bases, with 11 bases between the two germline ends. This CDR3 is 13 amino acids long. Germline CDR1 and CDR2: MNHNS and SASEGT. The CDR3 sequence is CASSEASTTQQYF. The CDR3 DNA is TGTGCCAGCAGTGAAGCGTCGACAACTCAGCAGTACTTC.

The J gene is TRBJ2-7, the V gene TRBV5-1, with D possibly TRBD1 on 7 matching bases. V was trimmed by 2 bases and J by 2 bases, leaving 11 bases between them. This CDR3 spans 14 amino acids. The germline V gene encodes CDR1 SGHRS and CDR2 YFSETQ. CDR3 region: CASSFGGTAYEQYF. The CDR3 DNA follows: TGCGCCAGCAGCTTTGGAGGGACAGCCTACGAGCAGTACTTC.

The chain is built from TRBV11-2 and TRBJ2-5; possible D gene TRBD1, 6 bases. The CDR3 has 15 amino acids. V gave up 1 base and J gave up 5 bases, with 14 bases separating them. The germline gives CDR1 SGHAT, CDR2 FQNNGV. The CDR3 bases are TGTGCCAGCAGCTTAGGGGATGGGGGCCGCGAGACCCAGTACTTC. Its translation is CASSLGDGGRETQYF. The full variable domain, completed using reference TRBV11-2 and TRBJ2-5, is EAGVAQSPRYKIIEKRQSVAFWCNPISGHATLYWYQQILGQGPKLLIQFQNNGVVDDSQLPKDRFSAERLKGVDSTLKIQPAKLEDSAVYLCASSLGDGGRETQYFGPGTRLLVL.

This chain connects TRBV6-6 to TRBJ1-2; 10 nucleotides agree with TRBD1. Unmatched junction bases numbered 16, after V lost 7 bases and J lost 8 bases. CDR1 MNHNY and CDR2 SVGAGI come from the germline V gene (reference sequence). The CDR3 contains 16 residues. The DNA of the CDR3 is TGTGCCAGCACCGCGGAAATGGGACAGGGGCTGAGGGGCTACACCTTC. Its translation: CASTAEMGQGLRGYTF.

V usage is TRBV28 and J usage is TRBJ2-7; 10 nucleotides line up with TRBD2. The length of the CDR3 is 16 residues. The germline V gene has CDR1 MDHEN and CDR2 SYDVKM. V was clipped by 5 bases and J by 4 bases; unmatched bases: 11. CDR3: CASSISGGASGYEQYF. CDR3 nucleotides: TGTGCCAGCAGTATCAGCGGGGGGGCCTCTGGGTACGAGCAGTACTTC.

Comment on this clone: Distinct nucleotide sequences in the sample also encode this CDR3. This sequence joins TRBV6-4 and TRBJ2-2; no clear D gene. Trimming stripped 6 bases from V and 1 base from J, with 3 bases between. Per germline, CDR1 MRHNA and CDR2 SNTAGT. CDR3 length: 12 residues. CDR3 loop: CASSQNTGELFF. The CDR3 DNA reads TGTGCCAGCAGCCAGAACACCGGGGAGCTGTTTTTT.

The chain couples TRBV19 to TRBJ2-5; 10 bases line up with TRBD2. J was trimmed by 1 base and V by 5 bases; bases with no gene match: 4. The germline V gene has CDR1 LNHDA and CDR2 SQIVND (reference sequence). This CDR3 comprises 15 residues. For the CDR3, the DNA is TGTGCCAGTAGTCCTCTAGCGGGGGCCCAAGAGACCCAGTACTTC. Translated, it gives CASSPLAGAQETQYF.

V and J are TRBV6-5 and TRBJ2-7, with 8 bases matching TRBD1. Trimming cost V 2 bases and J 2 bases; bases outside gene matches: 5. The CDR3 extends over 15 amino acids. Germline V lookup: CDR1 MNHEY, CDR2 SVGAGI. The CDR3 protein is CASSYQGATPYEQYF. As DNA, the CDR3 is TGTGCCAGCAGTTACCAGGGGGCGACGCCCTACGAGCAGTACTTC.

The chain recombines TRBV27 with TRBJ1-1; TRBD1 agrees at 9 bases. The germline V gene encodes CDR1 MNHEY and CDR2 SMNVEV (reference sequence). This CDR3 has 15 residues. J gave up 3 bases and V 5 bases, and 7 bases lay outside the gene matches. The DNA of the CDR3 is TGTGCCAGCAGTCCCTGGACAGGGGAAGACACTGAAGCTTTCTTT. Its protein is CASSPWTGEDTEAFF.

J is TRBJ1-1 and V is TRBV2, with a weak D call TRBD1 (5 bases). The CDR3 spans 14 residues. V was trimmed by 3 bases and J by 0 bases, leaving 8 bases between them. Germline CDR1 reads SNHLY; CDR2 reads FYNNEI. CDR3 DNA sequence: TGTGCCAGCAGTGAGGGGGTAATGAACACTGAAGCTTTCTTT. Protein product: CASSEGVMNTEAFF.

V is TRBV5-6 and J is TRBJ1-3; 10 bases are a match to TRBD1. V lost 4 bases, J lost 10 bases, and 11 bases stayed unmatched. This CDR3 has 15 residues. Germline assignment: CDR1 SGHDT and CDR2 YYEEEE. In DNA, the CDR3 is TGTGCCAGCAGCCCCGGTCTCCGACAGGGGGCGACCATATATTTT. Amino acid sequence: CASSPGLRQGATIYF.